This note documents a single T cell receptor (beta chain) sequence. Its cognate antigen is unknown. CDR3 size: 12 residues. V was clipped by 3 bases and J by 4 bases, with 10 bases between them. Germline V gives CDR1 DFQATT, CDR2 SNEGSKA (reference sequence). The data were produced by immunoSEQ multiplex PCR, yet TCRdb's version contains in-frame clones alone and is incomplete. Among 85,000 to 110,000 clones listed, 91% were seen once. This specimen belongs to a study of T cell responses to AZD1222 COVID-19 vaccine. Background on the study: Second-dose schedules of about 4 or about 12 weeks were combined.

Study-level findings and limits: Sampling captured repertoires only after the peak T cell response. A rise in Spike-specific TCR breadth and depth followed two AZD1222 doses.

The chain combines TRBV20-1 with TRBJ2-7; D is ambiguous. The receptor comes from an adult in good health. The source was peripheral blood, collected on day 0 of AZD1222 vaccination. The CDR3: CSASLPVYEQYF. The CDR3 DNA follows: TGCAGTGCTAGTCTCCCGGTTTACGAGCAGTACTTC.